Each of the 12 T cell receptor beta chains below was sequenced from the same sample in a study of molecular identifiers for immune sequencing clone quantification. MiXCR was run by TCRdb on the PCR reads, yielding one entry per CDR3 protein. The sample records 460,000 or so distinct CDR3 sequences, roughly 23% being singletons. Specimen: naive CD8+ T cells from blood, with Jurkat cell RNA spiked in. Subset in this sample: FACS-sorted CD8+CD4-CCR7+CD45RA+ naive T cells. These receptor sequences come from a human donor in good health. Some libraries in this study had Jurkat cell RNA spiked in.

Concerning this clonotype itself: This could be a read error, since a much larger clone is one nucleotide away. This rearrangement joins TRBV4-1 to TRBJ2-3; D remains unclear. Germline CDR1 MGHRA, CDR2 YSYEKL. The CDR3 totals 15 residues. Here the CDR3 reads CVSSQGMSGTDTQYF. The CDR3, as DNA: TGCGTCAGCAGCCAAGGGATGAGCGGCACAGATACGCAGTATTTT.

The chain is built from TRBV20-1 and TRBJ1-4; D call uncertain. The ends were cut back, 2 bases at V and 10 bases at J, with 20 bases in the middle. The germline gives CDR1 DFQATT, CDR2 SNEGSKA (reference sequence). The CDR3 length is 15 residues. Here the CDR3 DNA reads TGCAGTGCTAGACCTTACAGTGTCGTGGACGGAAAACTGTTTTTT. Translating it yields CSARPYSVVDGKLFF.

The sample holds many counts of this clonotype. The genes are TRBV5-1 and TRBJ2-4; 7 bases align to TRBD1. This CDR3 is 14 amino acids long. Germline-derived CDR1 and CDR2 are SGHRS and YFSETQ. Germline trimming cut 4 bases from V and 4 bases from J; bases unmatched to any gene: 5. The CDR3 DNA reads TGCGCCAGCAGCACGGGACAGCTAAAAAACATTCAGTACTTC. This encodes CASSTGQLKNIQYF.

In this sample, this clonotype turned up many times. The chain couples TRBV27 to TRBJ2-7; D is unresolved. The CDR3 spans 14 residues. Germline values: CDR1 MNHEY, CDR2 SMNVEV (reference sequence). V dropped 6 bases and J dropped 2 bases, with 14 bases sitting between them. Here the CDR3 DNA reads TGTGCCAGCAGCCGGGTCTCCAGGCCCTACGAGCAGTACTTC. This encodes CASSRVSRPYEQYF.

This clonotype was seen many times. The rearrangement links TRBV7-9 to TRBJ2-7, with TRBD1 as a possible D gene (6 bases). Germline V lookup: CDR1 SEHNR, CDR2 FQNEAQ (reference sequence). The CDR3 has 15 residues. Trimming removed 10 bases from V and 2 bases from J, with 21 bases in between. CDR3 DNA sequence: TGTGCCATTAGTGGGGGCGCAGGATTACCCTACGAGCAGTACTTC. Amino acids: CAISGGAGLPYEQYF.

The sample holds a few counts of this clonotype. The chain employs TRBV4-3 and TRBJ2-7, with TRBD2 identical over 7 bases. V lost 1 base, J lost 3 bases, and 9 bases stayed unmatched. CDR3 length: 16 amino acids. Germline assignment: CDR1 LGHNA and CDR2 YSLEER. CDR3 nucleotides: TGCGCCAGCAGCCAAGGTTCTAGCGGACTAAACTACGAGCAGTACTTC. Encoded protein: CASSQGSSGLNYEQYF.

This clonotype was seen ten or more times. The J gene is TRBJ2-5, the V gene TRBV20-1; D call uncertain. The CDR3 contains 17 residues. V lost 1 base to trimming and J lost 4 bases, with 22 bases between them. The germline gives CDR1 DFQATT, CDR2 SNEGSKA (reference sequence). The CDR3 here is CSARASRRVQYLETQYF. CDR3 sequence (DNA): TGCAGTGCTAGAGCGTCCCGAAGGGTACAATATTTAGAGACCCAGTACTTC.

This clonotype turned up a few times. The CDR3, as DNA: TGTGCCAGCAGCCCACGGCTGTCGGAGACCCAGTACTTC. Amino acid sequence: CASSPRLSETQYF. The chain recombines TRBV11-2 with TRBJ2-5; no reliable D call. Trimming removed 5 bases from V and 5 bases from J, with 12 bases in between. This CDR3 is built from 13 residues. The germline CDR1 and CDR2 sequences are SGHAT and FQNNGV.

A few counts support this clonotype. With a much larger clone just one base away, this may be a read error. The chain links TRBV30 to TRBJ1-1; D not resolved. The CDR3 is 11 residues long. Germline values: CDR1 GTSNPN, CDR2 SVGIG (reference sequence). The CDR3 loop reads CARSEWTEAFF. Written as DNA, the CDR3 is TGTGCCCGGAGTGAATGGACTGAAGCTTTCTTT.

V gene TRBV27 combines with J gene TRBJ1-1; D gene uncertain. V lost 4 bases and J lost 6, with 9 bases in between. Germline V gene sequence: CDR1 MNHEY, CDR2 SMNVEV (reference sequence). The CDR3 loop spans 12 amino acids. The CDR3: CASSSQRAEAFF. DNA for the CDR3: TGTGCCAGCAGTTCCCAAAGGGCTGAAGCTTTCTTT.

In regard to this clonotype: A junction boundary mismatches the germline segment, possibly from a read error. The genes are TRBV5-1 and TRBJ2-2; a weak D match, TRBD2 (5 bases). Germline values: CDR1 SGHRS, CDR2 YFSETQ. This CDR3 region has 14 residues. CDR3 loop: CASSFLMTTGEPFF. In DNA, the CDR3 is TGCGCCAGCAGCTTTCTCATGACCACCGGGGAGCCGTTTTTT.

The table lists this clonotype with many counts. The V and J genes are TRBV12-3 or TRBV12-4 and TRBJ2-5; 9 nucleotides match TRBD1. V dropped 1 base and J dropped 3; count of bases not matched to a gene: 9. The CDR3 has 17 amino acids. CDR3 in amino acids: CASSLGGGQGYEETQYF. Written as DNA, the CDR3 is TGTGCCAGCAGTTTAGGAGGTGGACAGGGGTACGAAGAGACCCAGTACTTC.